A selection of T cell receptor beta chains follows, all from one sample in a study of cytomegalovirus exposure and HLA in healthy donors. This table comes from immunoSEQ multiplex PCR, and its TCRdb copy is limited to in-frame clones, with some not included. The data contain under 200,000 clones, approximately 75% of them seen just once; the ten biggest clones take up under 2.5%. Sequencing used PBMCs. The receptors shown here come from a man aged 45-65 years in good health and CMV-seropositive. The CDR3 runs from the conserved cysteine through the conserved F or W. The D gene is left open where the match is weak. A clone size is listed for some rows: how often the clone was seen (once, few, many), or a class if it is expanded.

NA	TRBJ2-7	TRBV29-1	NA	TGCAGCGCCACAGGAGACTACGAGCAGTACTTC	CSATGDYEQYF
TRBD2	TRBJ2-1	TRBV10-3	NA	TGTGCCATCAGTGCCGGGACTAGCGGGGCAAACTACAATGAGCAGTTCTTC	CAISAGTSGANYNEQFF
NA	TRBJ2-5	TRBV19	NA	TGTGCCAGTAGTATTATGGAGACAGCGAACCAAGAGACCCAGTACTTC	CASSIMETANQETQYF
TRBD1	TRBJ1-1	TRBV5-6	NA	TGTGCCAGCAGCTTGGCAGCTTTCCGGGACAGGGGTGGTGAAGCTTTCTTT	CASSLAAFRDRGGEAFF
TRBD1	TRBJ2-7	TRBV5-1	NA	TGCGCCAGCAGCTTCCGGACAGGGAGGGAGCAGTACTTC	CASSFRTGREQYF
NA	TRBJ1-5	TRBV29-1	NA	TGCAGCGTTGAAGTTGGGGGGGGCAATCAGCCCCAGCATTTT	CSVEVGGGNQPQHF
NA	TRBJ1-1	TRBV19	NA	TGTGCCAGTAGTATCCCGGGGGTGGTGAACACTGAAGCTTTCTTT	CASSIPGVVNTEAFF
NA	TRBJ2-7	TRBV4-1	NA	TGCGCCAGCAGCCATATCGGAGCGTACGAGCAGTACTTC	CASSHIGAYEQYF
NA	TRBJ2-7	TRBV9	NA	TGTGCCAGCAGCTCCCTACTAGGGTACGAGCAGTACTTC	CASSSLLGYEQYF
TRBD1	TRBJ2-1	TRBV7-2	NA	TGTGCCAGCAGCCATGACAGGGTTGAGCAGTTCTTC	CASSHDRVEQFF
NA	TRBJ1-5	TRBV5-6	NA	TGTGCCAGCAGCTTGGCAGGGAGGGTTAGCAATCAGCCCCAGCATTTT	CASSLAGRVSNQPQHF
NA	TRBJ2-6	TRBV5-1	NA	TGCGCCAGCAGCTTGGGGCCTGGGGCCAACGTCCTGACTTTC	CASSLGPGANVLTF
TRBD2	TRBJ2-2	TRBV7-9	NA	TGTGCCAGCAGCTTCGGGGGGGACCACGGGGAGCTGTTTTTT	CASSFGGDHGELFF
NA	TRBJ2-1	TRBV4-2	NA	TGTGCCAGCAGCCAAGATTTTACAGGGAGTAATGAGCAGTTCTTC	CASSQDFTGSNEQFF
NA	TRBJ2-5	TRBV2	NA	TGTGCCAGCAGTGAGGACCTAGAGGGCCCAGAGACCCAGTACTTC	CASSEDLEGPETQYF
TRBD1	TRBJ2-1	TRBV2	NA	TGTGCCAGCAGGGACGCCGGGACAGGGAACAATGAGCAGTTCTTC	CASRDAGTGNNEQFF
NA	TRBJ2-2	TRBV19	NA	TGTGCCAGTAGAGGACTAACGGCTGGGGAGCTGTTTTTT	CASRGLTAGELFF
TRBD1	TRBJ2-7	TRBV7-9	NA	TGTGCCAGCAGCTTAGGGGGACAGGAGTACTTC	CASSLGGQEYF
TRBD1	TRBJ2-4	TRBV5-1	NA	TGCGCCAGCAGCTTGGGGTGGGGACAGGGAGGAGACATTCAGTACTTC	CASSLGWGQGGDIQYF
NA	TRBJ2-1	TRBV7-3	NA	TGTGCCAGCAGCTTAAGGGGGCCTTACAATGAGCAGTTCTTC	CASSLRGPYNEQFF
NA	TRBJ1-6	TRBV25-1	NA	TGTGCCAGTCGCGGCCCAGGGGTATCAGGGCGCGGTAATTCACCCCTCCACTTT	CASRGPGVSGRGNSPLHF
NA	TRBJ2-6	TRBV29-1	NA	TGCAGCGTTTCACTCCCCGGGGCCAACGTCCTGACTTTC	CSVSLPGANVLTF
NA	TRBJ2-5	TRBV9	NA	TGTGCCAGCAGCGCCGGGACTGCACAAGAGACCCAGTACTTC	CASSAGTAQETQYF
NA	TRBJ2-5	TRBV15	once	TGTGCCACCAGCAGAGGGGGCCGAGTGGGGGGTGAGACCCAGTACTTC	CATSRGGRVGGETQYF
NA	TRBJ2-7	TRBV6-5	NA	TGTGCCAGCAGGGGCGGCGGGGGCGGCGAGCAGTACTTC	CASRGGGGGEQYF
TRBD2	TRBJ2-7	TRBV7-9	NA	TGTGCCAGCAGCTTACCCCCCGGGACTAACTCCTACGAGCAGTACTTC	CASSLPPGTNSYEQYF
NA	TRBJ2-2	TRBV18	few	TGTGCCAGCTCACTCAGGGGATCCGGGGAGCTGTTTTTT	CASSLRGSGELFF
TRBD1	TRBJ1-3	TRBV4-1	NA	TGCGCCAGCAGCCACCACGGAAGGGGACAGCGTGTCTCTGGAAACACCATATATTTT	CASSHHGRGQRVSGNTIYF
TRBD1	TRBJ2-2	TRBV10-3	NA	TGTGCCATACCACAGGGGGCTTTAACCGGGGAGCTGTTTTTT	CAIPQGALTGELFF
NA	TRBJ2-6	TRBV28	NA	TGTGCCAGCAGCCGTGCGGGCACTGGGGCCAACGTCCTGACTTTC	CASSRAGTGANVLTF
TRBD1	TRBJ1-2	TRBV18	few	TGTGCCAGCTCACCACCCTATGACAGGGGGCCCTATGGCTACACCTTC	CASSPPYDRGPYGYTF
NA	TRBJ2-7	TRBV5-5	few	TGTGCCAGCGGACGTGGCCAGGAGGCCTACGAGCAGTACTTC	CASGRGQEAYEQYF
TRBD1	TRBJ1-1	TRBV27	NA	TGTGCCAGCAGTCTCTTTACAGGGGGCATGCGGACTGAAGCTTTCTTT	CASSLFTGGMRTEAFF
TRBD2	TRBJ2-7	TRBV6-1	NA	TGTGCCAGCAGTGAAGCTCCACTAGCGGGGGCTTACGAGCAGTACTTC	CASSEAPLAGAYEQYF
TRBD1	TRBJ1-2	TRBV6-5	NA	TGTGCCAGCAGTGATACAGGGGGATTCTATGGCTACACCTTC	CASSDTGGFYGYTF
TRBD1	TRBJ1-1	TRBV19	NA	TGTGCCAGTAGTGTGACAGGGGTGAACACTGAAGCTTTCTTT	CASSVTGVNTEAFF
TRBD1	TRBJ2-7	TRBV5-4	once	TGTGCCAGCAGCCTCTCGGACAGGATGTACGAGCAGTACTTC	CASSLSDRMYEQYF
NA	TRBJ1-6	TRBV7-6	NA	TGTGCCAGCAGCTTAGCACAGGGAAATTCACCCCTCCACTTT	CASSLAQGNSPLHF
TRBD1	TRBJ1-1	TRBV4-3	NA	TGCGCCAGCAGCCAAGGCGTACAGGGGGGCCACACTGAAGCCTTCTTT	CASSQGVQGGHTEAFF
TRBD1	TRBJ1-1	TRBV6-5	NA	TGTGCCAGCAGTCTACAGGGGGGTACTGAAGCTTTCTTT	CASSLQGGTEAFF
TRBD1	TRBJ1-1	TRBV5-1	NA	TGCGCCAGCAGCTCCCAGGGGGGAGCTGAAGCTTTCTTT	CASSSQGGAEAFF
NA	TRBJ2-7	TRBV21-1	NA	TGTGCCAGCAGCAAAGAGGGGGCAGGAGCGGGGGAGGTCGAGCAGTACTTC	CASSKEGAGAGEVEQYF
NA	TRBJ1-5	TRBV18	NA	TGTGCCAGCTCACCACCGGGGGCAGGACCTTATAGCAATCAGCCCCAGCATTTT	CASSPPGAGPYSNQPQHF
TRBD1	TRBJ1-6	TRBV6-5	NA	TGTGCCAGCAGTTACAGGACAGGGAATTCACCCCTCCACTTT	CASSYRTGNSPLHF
TRBD1	TRBJ2-5	TRBV5-4	few	TGTGCCAGCAGCCGGACAGGCCAAGAGACCCAGTACTTC	CASSRTGQETQYF
NA	TRBJ1-2	TRBV7-8	NA	TGTGCCAGCAGCGCCAGCGGACAGCCCTATGGCTACACCTTC	CASSASGQPYGYTF
TRBD2	TRBJ2-7	TRBV7-8	NA	TGTGCCAGCAGCTTGGGACTAGCTTCCGCCTCCGAGCAGTACTTC	CASSLGLASASEQYF
NA	TRBJ1-6	TRBV2	few	TGTGCCAGCAGTGGGGGCGCCGCCTATAATTCACCCCTCCACTTT	CASSGGAAYNSPLHF
NA	TRBJ2-7	TRBV5-6	NA	TGTGCCAGCAGCTTGGGGGGCGAGCAGTACTTC	CASSLGGEQYF
TRBD2	TRBJ2-7	TRBV18	few	TGTGCCAGCTCACCGGGACTAGCGGGGGACTACGGGCAGTACTTC	CASSPGLAGDYGQYF
NA	TRBJ1-1	TRBV2	NA	TGTGCCAGCAGTGAAGACCAGGGAGGTAGGGCTTTCTTT	CASSEDQGGRAFF
NA	TRBJ2-2	TRBV18	NA	TGTGCCAGCTCACCTTGGGCTAACACCGGGGAGCTGTTTTTT	CASSPWANTGELFF
NA	TRBJ2-7	TRBV5-4	NA	TGTGCCAGCAGCCCAGGGGCCTACTCCTACGAGCAGTACTTC	CASSPGAYSYEQYF
NA	TRBJ1-4	TRBV5-5	NA	TGTGCCAGCAGCTTGTATCAGGGTTTGCAGCCTAATGAAAAACTGTTTTTT	CASSLYQGLQPNEKLFF
NA	TRBJ1-3	TRBV9	NA	TGTGCCAGCAGCGAGGGGTGGGGGGCTGGAAACACCATATATTTT	CASSEGWGAGNTIYF
NA	TRBJ2-7	TRBV15	NA	TGTGCCACCCAGGAGTATACAGGGCCCCGCGGCGAGCAGTACTTC	CATQEYTGPRGEQYF
NA	TRBJ2-7	TRBV18	NA	TGTGCCAGCACGGGTCCGGGATACAACACCTACGAGCAGTACTTC	CASTGPGYNTYEQYF